This T cell receptor beta chain was identified during a study of blood T cell repertoires in COVID-19. This clone has a handful of counts. TCRdb's table, derived via immunoSEQ multiplex PCR, lists solely in-frame clones and lacks some. The sample yields 300,000 to 450,000 clones, about 90% seen once. The TCR originated in a woman aged 25 to 39 who had recovered from COVID-19. The sequenced sample consisted of PBMCs or T cells enriched from blood (not recorded which).

The DNA of the CDR3 is TGTGCCAGCAGCCCCCAGACTGCCTACGAGCAGTACTTC. It translates to CASSPQTAYEQYF. This rearrangement joins TRBV3-1 (or the pseudogene TRBV3-2) to TRBJ2-7; D is undetermined. Per germline, CDR1 LGHDT and CDR2 YNNKEL (reference sequence). This CDR3 is built from 13 residues. The V gene lost 4 bases and the J gene lost 2 bases, with 9 bases spanning the gap.